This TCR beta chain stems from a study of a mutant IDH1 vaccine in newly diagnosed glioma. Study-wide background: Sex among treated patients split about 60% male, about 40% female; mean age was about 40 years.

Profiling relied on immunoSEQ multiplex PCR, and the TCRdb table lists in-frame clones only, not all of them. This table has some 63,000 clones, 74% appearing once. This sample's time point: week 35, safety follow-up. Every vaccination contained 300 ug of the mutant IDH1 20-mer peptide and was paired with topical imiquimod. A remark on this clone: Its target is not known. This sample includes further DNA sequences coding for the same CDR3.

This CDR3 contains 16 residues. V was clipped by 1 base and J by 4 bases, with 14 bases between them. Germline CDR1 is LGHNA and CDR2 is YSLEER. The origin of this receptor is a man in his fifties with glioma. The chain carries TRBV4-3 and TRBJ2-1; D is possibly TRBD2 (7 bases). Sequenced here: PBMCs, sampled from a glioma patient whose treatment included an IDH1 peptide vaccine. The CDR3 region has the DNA TGCGCCAGCAGCCAAGTAGAGAGGGGGGGTTACAATGAGCAGTTCTTC. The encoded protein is CASSQVERGGYNEQFF.